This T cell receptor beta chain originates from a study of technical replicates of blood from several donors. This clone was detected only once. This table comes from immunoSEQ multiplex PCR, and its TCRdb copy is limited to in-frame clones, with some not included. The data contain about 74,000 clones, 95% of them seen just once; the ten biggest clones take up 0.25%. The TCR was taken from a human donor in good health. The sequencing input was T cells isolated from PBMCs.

The CDR3 DNA reads as TGCAGCGCTTGGACAGGGGGCACTGAAGCTTTCTTT. It is translated as CSAWTGGTEAFF. The chain links TRBV29-1 to TRBJ1-1; TRBD1 matches 10 bases. This CDR3 contains 12 residues. The germline V gene has CDR1 SQVTM and CDR2 ANQGSEA. The ends lost 7 bases at V and 4 bases at J; junction bases unmatched: 3. Combining the CDR3 with reference TRBV29-1 and TRBJ1-1 gives the whole variable domain SAVISQKPSRDICQRGTSLTIQCQVDSQVTMMFWYRQQPGQSLTLIATANQGSEATYESGFVIDKFPISRPNLTFSTLTVSNMSPEDSSIYLCSAWTGGTEAFFGQGTRLTVV.